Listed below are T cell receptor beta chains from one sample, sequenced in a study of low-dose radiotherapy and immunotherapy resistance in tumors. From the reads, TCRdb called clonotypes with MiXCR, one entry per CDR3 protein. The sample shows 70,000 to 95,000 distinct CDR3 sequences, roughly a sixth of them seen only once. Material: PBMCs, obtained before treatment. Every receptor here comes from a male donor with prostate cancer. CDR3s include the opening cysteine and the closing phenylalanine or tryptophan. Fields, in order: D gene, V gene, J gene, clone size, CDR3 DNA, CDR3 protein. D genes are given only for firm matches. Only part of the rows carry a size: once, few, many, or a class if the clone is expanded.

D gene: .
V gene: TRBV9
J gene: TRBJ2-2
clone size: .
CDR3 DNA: TGTGCCAGCAACTTCAGGGGAGGCACCGGGGAGCTGTTTTTT
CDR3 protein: CASNFRGGTGELFF

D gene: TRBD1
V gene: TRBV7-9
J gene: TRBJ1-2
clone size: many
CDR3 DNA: TGTGCCAGCAGCCCAATGGGGACAGTGTATGGCTACACCTTC
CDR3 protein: CASSPMGTVYGYTF

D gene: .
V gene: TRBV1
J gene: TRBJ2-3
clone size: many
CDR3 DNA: TGCACCAGCAGCCAGGATCGCCGGGACAGGGAAGGGGATACGCAGTATTTT
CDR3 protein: CTSSQDRRDREGDTQYF

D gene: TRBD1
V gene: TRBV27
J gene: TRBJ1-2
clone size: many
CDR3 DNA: TGTGCCAGCAGTTTGCTACAGGGGGGGAACTATGGCTACACCTTC
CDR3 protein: CASSLLQGGNYGYTF

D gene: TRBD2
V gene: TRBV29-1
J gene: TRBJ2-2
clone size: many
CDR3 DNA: TGCAGCGCAACCGGGACTAGCAGCACCGGGGAGCTGTTTTTT
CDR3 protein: CSATGTSSTGELFF

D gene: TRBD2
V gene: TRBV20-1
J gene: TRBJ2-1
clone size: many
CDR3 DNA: TGCAGTGCTAGAGATATGACTAGCGGGAGCTCCTACAATGAGCAGTTCTTC
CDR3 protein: CSARDMTSGSSYNEQFF

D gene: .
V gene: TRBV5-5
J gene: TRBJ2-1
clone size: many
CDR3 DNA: TGTGCCAGCAGCCCGACGGGGGGCCCTTACAATGAGCAGTTCTTC
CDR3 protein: CASSPTGGPYNEQFF

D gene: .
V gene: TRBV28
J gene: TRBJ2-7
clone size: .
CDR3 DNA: TGTGCCAGCAGCCCAGGCCCCCAGATTTCAATATACGAGCAGTACTTC
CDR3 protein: CASSPGPQISIYEQYF

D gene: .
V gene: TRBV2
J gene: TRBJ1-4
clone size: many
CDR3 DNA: TGTGCCAGCGGAAGGGGTTGGGAAAAACTGTTTTTT
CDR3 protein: CASGRGWEKLFF

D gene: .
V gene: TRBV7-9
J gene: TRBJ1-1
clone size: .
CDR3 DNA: TGTGCCAGCAGCCCTGCTCAAAGGGCCCTGGGTTTCTTT
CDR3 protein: CASSPAQRALGFF

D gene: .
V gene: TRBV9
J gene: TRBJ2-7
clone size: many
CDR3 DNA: TGTGCCAGCAGCGTAGGCTCCCGAGGGGGTGCCGAGCAGTACTTC
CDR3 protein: CASSVGSRGGAEQYF

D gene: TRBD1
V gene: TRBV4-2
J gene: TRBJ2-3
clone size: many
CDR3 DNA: TGTGCCAGCAGCCAAGGGGACAGGGGAGGGCCCACAGATACGCAGTATTTT
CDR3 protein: CASSQGDRGGPTDTQYF

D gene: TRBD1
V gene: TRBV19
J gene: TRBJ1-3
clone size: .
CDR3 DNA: TGTGCCAGTACGACAGGGGAAGGAAACACCATATATTTT
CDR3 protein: CASTTGEGNTIYF

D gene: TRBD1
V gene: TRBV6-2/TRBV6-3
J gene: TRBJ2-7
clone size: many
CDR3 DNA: TGTGCCAGCAGTTACTCGGGGACAGGGAGCGAGCAGTACTTC
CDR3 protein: CASSYSGTGSEQYF